What follows is one TCR beta chain and its context. V lost 5 bases and J lost 9; bases outside the gene matches: 12. The CDR3 loop spans 15 amino acids. Germline V gene sequence: CDR1 SNHLY, CDR2 FYNNEI. In the study's own analysis: Reference gene primer amplification in the assay estimated nucleated cell counts. TCRdb's copy holds only in-frame clones and misses some; the assay was immunoSEQ multiplex PCR. V and J calls and clone size are given by that table; D and trimming were obtained from the DNA. The table lists approximately 150,000 clones, around 86% of them singletons. The data belong to a study of blood T cell repertoires in COVID-19. Study-wide background: Both acute and convalescent COVID-19 samples were obtained from the United States, Italy and Spain. PBMCs, B-cell-depleted T cells, or T cells provided the cDNA or gDNA that made up the material.

The sequenced sample consisted of peripheral blood. The TCR originated in a man aged 45-65 years who had recovered from COVID-19. The chain carries TRBV2 and TRBJ2-5; 10 bases are shared with TRBD1. The CDR3, as DNA: TGTGCCAGCAGTTCCGGGACAGGGGTGGCGTGGCCCCAGTACTTC. It yields the protein CASSSGTGVAWPQYF. Full variable domain (remainder filled in from reference TRBV2 and TRBJ2-5): EPEVTQTPSHQVTQMGQEVILRCVPISNHLYFYWYRQILGQKVEFLVSFYNNEISEKSEIFDDQFSVERPDGSNFTLKIRSTKLEDSAMYFCASSSGTGVAWPQYFGPGTRLLVL.